The present T cell receptor beta chain was sequenced within a study of blood T cells in healthy people across ages. Concerning this clonotype itself: What it binds is not known.

A second PCR of 7 to 11 cycles used a sample-barcoded 5' primer and a J-beta primer mix. TCRdb re-called the 5' RACE reads with MiXCR, one entry per CDR3 protein. Of some 780,000 distinct CDR3 sequences listed, just over 55% are singletons. The germline V gene encodes CDR1 SQVTM and CDR2 ANQGSEA. The trim removed 4 bases at V and 3 bases at J, leaving 5 bases unmatched. This CDR3 region has 14 residues. Broader study findings: Donors of long life had a larger count of naive CD4+ cells and greater diversity than aged donors.

Material for sequencing was blood. V gene TRBV29-1 combines with J gene TRBJ1-5; 8 bases match TRBD1. The TCR was taken from a man aged 40-50 years in good health. CDR3 region: CSVVSGGPNQPQHF. In DNA, the CDR3 is TGCAGCGTTGTCTCAGGGGGCCCCAATCAGCCCCAGCATTTT.